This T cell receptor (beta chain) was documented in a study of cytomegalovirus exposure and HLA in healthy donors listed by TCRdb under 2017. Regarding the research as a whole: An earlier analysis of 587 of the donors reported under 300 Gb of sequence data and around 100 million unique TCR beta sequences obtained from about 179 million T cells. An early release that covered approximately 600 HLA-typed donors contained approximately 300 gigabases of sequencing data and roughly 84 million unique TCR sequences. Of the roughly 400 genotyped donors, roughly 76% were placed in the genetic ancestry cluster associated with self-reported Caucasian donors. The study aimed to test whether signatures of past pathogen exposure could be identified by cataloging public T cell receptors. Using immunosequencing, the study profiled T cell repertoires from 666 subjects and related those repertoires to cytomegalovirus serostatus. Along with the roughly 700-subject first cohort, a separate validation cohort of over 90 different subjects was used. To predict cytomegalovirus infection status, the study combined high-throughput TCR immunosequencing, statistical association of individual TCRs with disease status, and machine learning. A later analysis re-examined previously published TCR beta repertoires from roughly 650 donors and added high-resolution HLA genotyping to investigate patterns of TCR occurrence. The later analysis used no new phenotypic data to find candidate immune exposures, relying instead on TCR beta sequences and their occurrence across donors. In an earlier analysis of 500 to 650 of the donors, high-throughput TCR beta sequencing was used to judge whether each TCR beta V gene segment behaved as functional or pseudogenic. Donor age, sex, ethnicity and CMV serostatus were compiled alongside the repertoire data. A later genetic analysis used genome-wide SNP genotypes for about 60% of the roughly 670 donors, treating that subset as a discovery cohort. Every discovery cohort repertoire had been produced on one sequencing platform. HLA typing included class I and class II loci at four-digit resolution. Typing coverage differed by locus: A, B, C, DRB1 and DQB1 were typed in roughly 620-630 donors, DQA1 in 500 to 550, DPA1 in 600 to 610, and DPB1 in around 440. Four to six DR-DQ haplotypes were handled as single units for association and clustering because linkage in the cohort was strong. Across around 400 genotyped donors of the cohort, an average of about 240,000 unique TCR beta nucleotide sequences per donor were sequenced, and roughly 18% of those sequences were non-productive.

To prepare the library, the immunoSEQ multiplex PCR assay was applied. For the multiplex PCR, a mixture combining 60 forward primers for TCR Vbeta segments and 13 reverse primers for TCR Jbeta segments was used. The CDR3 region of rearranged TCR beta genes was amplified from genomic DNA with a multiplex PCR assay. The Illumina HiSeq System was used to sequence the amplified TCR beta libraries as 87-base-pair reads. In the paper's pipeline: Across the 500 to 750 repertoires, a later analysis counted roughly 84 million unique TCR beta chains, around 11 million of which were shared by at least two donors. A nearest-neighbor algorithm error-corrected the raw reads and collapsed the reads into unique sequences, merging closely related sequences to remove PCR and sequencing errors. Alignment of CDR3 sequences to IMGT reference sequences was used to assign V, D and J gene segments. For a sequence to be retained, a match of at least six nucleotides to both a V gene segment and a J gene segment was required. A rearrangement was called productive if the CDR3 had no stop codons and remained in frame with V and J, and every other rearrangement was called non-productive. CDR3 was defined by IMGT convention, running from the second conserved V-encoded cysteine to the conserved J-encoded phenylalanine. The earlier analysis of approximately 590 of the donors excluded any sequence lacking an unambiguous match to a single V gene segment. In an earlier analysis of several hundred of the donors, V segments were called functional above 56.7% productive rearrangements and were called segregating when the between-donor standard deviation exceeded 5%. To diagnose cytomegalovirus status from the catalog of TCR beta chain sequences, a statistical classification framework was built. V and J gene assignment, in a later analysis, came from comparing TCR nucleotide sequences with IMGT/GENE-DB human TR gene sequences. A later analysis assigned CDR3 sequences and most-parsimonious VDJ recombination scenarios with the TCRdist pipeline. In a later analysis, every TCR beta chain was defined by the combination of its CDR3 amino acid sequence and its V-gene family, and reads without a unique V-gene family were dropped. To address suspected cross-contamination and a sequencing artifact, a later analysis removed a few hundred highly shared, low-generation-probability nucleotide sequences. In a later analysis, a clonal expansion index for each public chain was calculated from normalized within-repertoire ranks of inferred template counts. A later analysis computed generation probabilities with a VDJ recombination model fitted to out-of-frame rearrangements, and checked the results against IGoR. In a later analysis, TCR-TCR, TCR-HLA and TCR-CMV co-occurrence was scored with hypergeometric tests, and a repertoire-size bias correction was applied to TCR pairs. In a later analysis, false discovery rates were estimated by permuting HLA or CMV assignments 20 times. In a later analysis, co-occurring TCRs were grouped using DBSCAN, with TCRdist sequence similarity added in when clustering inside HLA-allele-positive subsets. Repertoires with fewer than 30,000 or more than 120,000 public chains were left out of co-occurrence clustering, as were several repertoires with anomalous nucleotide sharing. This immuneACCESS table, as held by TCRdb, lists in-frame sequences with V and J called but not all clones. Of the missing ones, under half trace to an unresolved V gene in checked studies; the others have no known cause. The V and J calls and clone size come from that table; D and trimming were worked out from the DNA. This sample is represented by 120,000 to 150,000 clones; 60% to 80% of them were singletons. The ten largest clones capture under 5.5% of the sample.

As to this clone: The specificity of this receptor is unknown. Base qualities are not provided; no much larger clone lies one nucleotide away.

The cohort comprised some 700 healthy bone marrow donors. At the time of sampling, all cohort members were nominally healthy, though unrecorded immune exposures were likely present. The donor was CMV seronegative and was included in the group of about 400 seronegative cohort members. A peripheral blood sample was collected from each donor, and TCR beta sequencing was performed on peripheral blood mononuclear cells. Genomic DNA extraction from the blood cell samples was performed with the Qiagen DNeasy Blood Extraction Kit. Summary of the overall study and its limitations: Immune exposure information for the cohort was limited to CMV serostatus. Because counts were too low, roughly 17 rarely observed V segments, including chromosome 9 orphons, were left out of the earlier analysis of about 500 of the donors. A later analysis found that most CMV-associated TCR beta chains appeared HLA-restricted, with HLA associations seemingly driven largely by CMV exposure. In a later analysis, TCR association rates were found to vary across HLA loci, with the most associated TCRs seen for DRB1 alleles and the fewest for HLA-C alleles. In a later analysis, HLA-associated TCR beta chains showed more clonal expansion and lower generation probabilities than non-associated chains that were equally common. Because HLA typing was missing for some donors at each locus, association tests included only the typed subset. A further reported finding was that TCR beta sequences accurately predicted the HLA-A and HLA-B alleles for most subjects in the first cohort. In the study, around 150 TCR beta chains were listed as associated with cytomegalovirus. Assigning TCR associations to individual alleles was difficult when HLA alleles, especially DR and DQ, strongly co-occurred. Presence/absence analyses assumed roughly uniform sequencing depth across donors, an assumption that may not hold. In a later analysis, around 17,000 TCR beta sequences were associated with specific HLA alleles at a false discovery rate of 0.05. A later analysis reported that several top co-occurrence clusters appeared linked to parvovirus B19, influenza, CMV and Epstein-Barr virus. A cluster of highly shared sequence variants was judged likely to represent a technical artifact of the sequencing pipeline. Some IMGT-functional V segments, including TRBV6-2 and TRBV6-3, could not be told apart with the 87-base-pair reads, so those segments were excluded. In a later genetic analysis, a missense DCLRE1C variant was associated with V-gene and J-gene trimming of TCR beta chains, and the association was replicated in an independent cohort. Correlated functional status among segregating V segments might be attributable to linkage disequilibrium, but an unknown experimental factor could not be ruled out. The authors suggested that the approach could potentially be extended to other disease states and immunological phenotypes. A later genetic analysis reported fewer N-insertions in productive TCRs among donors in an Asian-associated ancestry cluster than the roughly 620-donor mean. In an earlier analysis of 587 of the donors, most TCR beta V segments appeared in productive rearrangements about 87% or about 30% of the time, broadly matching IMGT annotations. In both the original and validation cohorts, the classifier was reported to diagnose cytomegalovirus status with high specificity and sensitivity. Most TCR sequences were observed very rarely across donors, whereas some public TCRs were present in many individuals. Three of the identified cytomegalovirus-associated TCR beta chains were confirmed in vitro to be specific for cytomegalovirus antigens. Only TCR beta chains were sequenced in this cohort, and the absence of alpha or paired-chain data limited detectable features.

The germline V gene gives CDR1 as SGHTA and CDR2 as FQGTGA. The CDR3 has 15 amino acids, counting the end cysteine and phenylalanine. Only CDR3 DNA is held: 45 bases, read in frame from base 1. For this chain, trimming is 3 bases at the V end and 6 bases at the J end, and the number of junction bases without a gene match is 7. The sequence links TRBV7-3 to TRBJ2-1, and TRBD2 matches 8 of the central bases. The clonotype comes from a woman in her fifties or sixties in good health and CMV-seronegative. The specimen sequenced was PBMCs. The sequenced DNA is TGTGCCAGCAGCTTCGACGGGGGGGCCCCCAATGAGCAGTTCTTC. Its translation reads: CASSFDGGAPNEQFF.